The present T cell receptor beta chain was sequenced within a study of blood T cell repertoires in COVID-19. Across the study: Collection of acute and convalescent COVID-19 samples took place in the United States, Italy and Spain. T cells, B-cell-depleted T cells, or PBMCs supplied cDNA or gDNA.

This CDR3 is built from 15 residues. CDR1 is SGHRS and CDR2 is YFSETQ in the germline V gene. V dropped 3 bases and J dropped 0; count of bases not matched to a gene: 6. The table came from immunoSEQ multiplex PCR; TCRdb's copy has only in-frame clones and leaves some out. The profile shows 100,000 to 150,000 clones, approximately 90% of them singletons. The chain has TRBV5-1 and TRBJ2-7, with 7 bases aligning to TRBD1. The sequence was obtained from a woman of 80 years or more with acute or convalescent COVID-19. Sequenced: peripheral blood. This chain's CDR3 is CASSSTTGISYEQYF. As DNA, the CDR3 is TGCGCCAGCAGCTCTACGACAGGGATCTCCTACGAGCAGTACTTC.